This T cell receptor (beta chain) derives from a study of cytomegalovirus exposure and HLA in healthy donors. The PCR used 60 Vbeta and 13 Jbeta primers. Sequenced by immunoSEQ multiplex PCR; TCRdb stores in-frame clones only, minus some. The data hold about 160,000 clones, with around 86% observed a single time. Sequencing was done on a sample of PBMCs. The clonotype was recovered from a man in his fifties in good health and CMV-seropositive.

CDR3 in amino acids: CASSQAGLAGGFADTQYF. In nucleotides, the CDR3 is TGCGCCAGCAGCCAAGCGGGACTAGCGGGGGGGTTCGCAGATACGCAGTATTTT. This rearrangement joins TRBV4-3 to TRBJ2-3; 16 nucleotides align to TRBD2. The ends lost 1 base at V and 4 bases at J; junction bases unmatched: 5. This CDR3 contains 18 residues. Germline V gene data show CDR1 as LGHNA and CDR2 as YSLEER.